This TCR beta chain was identified in a study of T cell responses to AZD1222 COVID-19 vaccine. General observations from the study: Repertoire sampling occurred only after the peak T cell response. Clonal diversity was possibly underestimated, and the donors were mostly white British, with more females. Along spike, vaccine-associated CD4 TCRs were found throughout, with dominance at 160-218 and 743-854. Seropositivity was recorded at baseline in only 6 or 7 AZD1222 recipients.

TCRdb's copy holds only in-frame clones and misses some; the assay was immunoSEQ multiplex PCR. Of around 140,000 clones in the sample, under 95% are singletons; the top ten hold 1% to 1.4%. Germline V lookup: CDR1 MDHEN, CDR2 SYDVKM. The CDR3 extends over 17 amino acids. V lost 5 bases, J lost 3 bases, and 19 bases lay in between. As to this clone: Antigen unknown.

The sequence derives from an adult who received the AZD1222 COVID-19 vaccine. This sample comprised peripheral blood, obtained 28 days after the second AZD1222 dose. This chain connects TRBV28 to TRBJ1-4; D call uncertain. The CDR3 DNA is TGTGCCAGCAGTCTCCCGGGGAGCGGGTTTGCTAATGAAAAACTGTTTTTT. It yields the protein CASSLPGSGFANEKLFF.